This is a list of T cell receptor beta chains from one sample in a study of blood T cell repertoires in COVID-19. Only in-frame clones appear in the TCRdb table, and some are missing; sequencing was by immunoSEQ multiplex PCR. The sample has 290,000 or so clones, around 90% seen once. Sequencing used PBMCs or T cells enriched from blood (not recorded which). The source of these receptors is a woman aged 18-29 years with acute COVID-19. CDR3s include the opening cysteine and the closing phenylalanine or tryptophan. Fields, in order: V gene, clone size, J gene, D gene, CDR3 DNA, CDR3 protein. A D gene is named only where the DNA matches it firmly. Not all rows give a size; the values are once, few, many and, for expanded clones, a class.

v_gene: TRBV18
abundance: NA
j_gene: TRBJ2-3
d_gene: TRBD2
CDR3nt: TGTGCCAGCCGCCTTCCAGCGGGAGCGGCAGATACGCAGTATTTT
CDR3aa: CASRLPAGAADTQYF

v_gene: TRBV6-5
abundance: NA
j_gene: TRBJ2-7
d_gene: NA
CDR3nt: TGTGCCAGCGTCTGGGACATTCTCTCGTACGAGCAGTACTTC
CDR3aa: CASVWDILSYEQYF

v_gene: TRBV11-2
abundance: NA
j_gene: TRBJ2-1
d_gene: NA
CDR3nt: TGTGCCAGCAGCTTGAAGCGGCCCCCAGATAATGAGCAGTTCTTC
CDR3aa: CASSLKRPPDNEQFF

v_gene: TRBV28
abundance: NA
j_gene: TRBJ2-3
d_gene: TRBD2
CDR3nt: TGTGCCAGCAGCCTAAGGGGGGGCGGGAGGAGTGATACGCAGTATTTT
CDR3aa: CASSLRGGGRSDTQYF

v_gene: TRBV11-1
abundance: NA
j_gene: TRBJ1-1
d_gene: NA
CDR3nt: TGTGCCAGCAGGGAATGGGCGGGTGAAGCTTTCTTT
CDR3aa: CASREWAGEAFF

v_gene: TRBV9
abundance: NA
j_gene: TRBJ1-5
d_gene: NA
CDR3nt: TGTGCCAGCAGCGTAGTAGTTTGCGGGAACCTCAAGGGCAATCAGCCCCAGCATTTT
CDR3aa: CASSVVVCGNLKGNQPQHF

v_gene: TRBV28
abundance: NA
j_gene: TRBJ1-1
d_gene: TRBD1
CDR3nt: TGTGCCAGCAGTCCCCCGGACAGGGTCACTGAAGCTTTCTTT
CDR3aa: CASSPPDRVTEAFF

v_gene: TRBV15
abundance: NA
j_gene: TRBJ1-4
d_gene: NA
CDR3nt: TGTGCCACCAGCTTAGTTAAGGGGGTCGGCGAAAAACTGTTTTTT
CDR3aa: CATSLVKGVGEKLFF

v_gene: TRBV6-5
abundance: NA
j_gene: TRBJ1-5
d_gene: NA
CDR3nt: TGTGCCAGCAGACAGCTCAATCAGCCCCAGCATTTT
CDR3aa: CASRQLNQPQHF

v_gene: TRBV6-5
abundance: NA
j_gene: TRBJ2-7
d_gene: TRBD2
CDR3nt: TGTGCCAGCAGTTACTCACTGGGCGGGAGCTCCTACGAGCAGTACTTC
CDR3aa: CASSYSLGGSSYEQYF

v_gene: TRBV18
abundance: NA
j_gene: TRBJ1-1
d_gene: NA
CDR3nt: TGTGCCAGCTCACCCTCTCGGGCTGGGAGCACTGAAGCTTTCTTT
CDR3aa: CASSPSRAGSTEAFF

v_gene: TRBV24-1
abundance: NA
j_gene: TRBJ1-1
d_gene: NA
CDR3nt: TGTGCCACCAGTGATGGCACAATGAACACTGAAGCTTTCTTT
CDR3aa: CATSDGTMNTEAFF

v_gene: TRBV23-1
abundance: once
j_gene: TRBJ1-1
d_gene: NA
CDR3nt: TGCGCCAGCAGTCCTGGAGTTGAAGCTTTCTTT
CDR3aa: CASSPGVEAFF

v_gene: TRBV19
abundance: NA
j_gene: TRBJ2-1
d_gene: NA
CDR3nt: TGTGCCAGTAGAAAGGTACCCGGGTCCCCCCTCGTTGAGCAGTTCTTC
CDR3aa: CASRKVPGSPLVEQFF

v_gene: TRBV9
abundance: NA
j_gene: TRBJ2-1
d_gene: TRBD1
CDR3nt: TGTGCCAGCGGGAGGTTGACAGGGGACTACAATGAGCAGTTCTTC
CDR3aa: CASGRLTGDYNEQFF

v_gene: TRBV28
abundance: NA
j_gene: TRBJ2-3
d_gene: NA
CDR3nt: TGTGCCAGCCCTCCCCCCGGACTCCTGGCAGATACGCAGTATTTT
CDR3aa: CASPPPGLLADTQYF

v_gene: TRBV3-1/TRBV3-2
abundance: NA
j_gene: TRBJ2-4
d_gene: NA
CDR3nt: TGTGCCAGCAGCAGAACGGGACTAGCCAAAAACATTCAGTACTTC
CDR3aa: CASSRTGLAKNIQYF

v_gene: TRBV4-1
abundance: NA
j_gene: TRBJ2-7
d_gene: NA
CDR3nt: TGCGCCAGCAGCCAAGATTCCGGAGGTCATTATACCGAGCAGTACTTC
CDR3aa: CASSQDSGGHYTEQYF

v_gene: TRBV5-6
abundance: NA
j_gene: TRBJ2-7
d_gene: TRBD2
CDR3nt: TGTGCCAGCAGCTTGGCCGGGGGAGCGGGAGGAAAGCAGTACTTC
CDR3aa: CASSLAGGAGGKQYF

v_gene: TRBV25-1
abundance: NA
j_gene: TRBJ1-5
d_gene: NA
CDR3nt: TGTGCCAGCAGTGAAAGTAGCAGCTCAACTCAGCCCCAGCATTTT
CDR3aa: CASSESSSSTQPQHF

v_gene: TRBV9
abundance: few
j_gene: TRBJ2-2
d_gene: TRBD2
CDR3nt: TGTGCCAGCAGCGTAGTCCCCATAGCGGGTGACACCGGGGAGCTGTTTTTT
CDR3aa: CASSVVPIAGDTGELFF

v_gene: TRBV6-1
abundance: many
j_gene: TRBJ2-3
d_gene: TRBD2
CDR3nt: TGTGCCAGCAGTGGAAGAGCGGGACTAGCGGGAGGGCACACAGATACGCAGTATTTT
CDR3aa: CASSGRAGLAGGHTDTQYF

v_gene: TRBV10-3
abundance: NA
j_gene: TRBJ1-1
d_gene: NA
CDR3nt: TGTGCCATCAGTGAGTCAGGGGGGGCGAACACTGAAGCTTTCTTT
CDR3aa: CAISESGGANTEAFF

v_gene: TRBV18
abundance: NA
j_gene: TRBJ2-7
d_gene: NA
CDR3nt: TGTGCCAGCTCACCCCGTTCGGACGAGCAGTACTTC
CDR3aa: CASSPRSDEQYF

v_gene: TRBV5-1
abundance: NA
j_gene: TRBJ2-5
d_gene: TRBD1
CDR3nt: TGCGCCAGCAGCTCGGGGACAGGCCAGCGAGAGACCCAGTACTTC
CDR3aa: CASSSGTGQRETQYF

v_gene: TRBV19
abundance: NA
j_gene: TRBJ2-1
d_gene: TRBD2
CDR3nt: TGTGCCAGTAGTACGGGACTAGCGGGAGGGATATACAATGAGCAGTTCTTC
CDR3aa: CASSTGLAGGIYNEQFF

v_gene: TRBV5-1
abundance: once
j_gene: TRBJ2-1
d_gene: TRBD2
CDR3nt: TGCGCCAGCAGCTTGGTTCTAGCGGGAGTAGGAAATGAGCAGTTCTTC
CDR3aa: CASSLVLAGVGNEQFF

v_gene: TRBV30
abundance: NA
j_gene: TRBJ1-1
d_gene: NA
CDR3nt: TGTGCCTGGTCGGGACAAAAGAACACTGAAGCTTTCTTT
CDR3aa: CAWSGQKNTEAFF

v_gene: TRBV6-1
abundance: NA
j_gene: TRBJ1-1
d_gene: TRBD1
CDR3nt: TGTGCCAGCAGTGAAATTCGACAGGGCCCTGAAGCTTTCTTT
CDR3aa: CASSEIRQGPEAFF

v_gene: TRBV6-5
abundance: NA
j_gene: TRBJ1-2
d_gene: TRBD1
CDR3nt: TGTGCCAGCAGTTACAAGGCAGGGGGGTATGGCTACACCTTC
CDR3aa: CASSYKAGGYGYTF

v_gene: TRBV19
abundance: once
j_gene: TRBJ1-5
d_gene: NA
CDR3nt: TGTGCCAGTAGTTCCTCAACCGGGACACAACTCTATAGCAATCAGCCCCAGCATTTT
CDR3aa: CASSSSTGTQLYSNQPQHF

v_gene: TRBV29-1
abundance: NA
j_gene: TRBJ2-1
d_gene: TRBD2
CDR3nt: TGCAGCGTTGGCTCGAGGAGCGGGAGAGTCTACAATGAGCAGTTCTTC
CDR3aa: CSVGSRSGRVYNEQFF

v_gene: TRBV24-1
abundance: once
j_gene: TRBJ2-3
d_gene: TRBD2
CDR3nt: TGTGCCACCAGTGCCTGGGGGGAGGGCCAGGACACAGATACGCAGTATTTT
CDR3aa: CATSAWGEGQDTDTQYF

v_gene: TRBV5-1
abundance: NA
j_gene: TRBJ1-2
d_gene: TRBD1
CDR3nt: TGCGCCAGCAGCCAACGGAAGGCAGGGGGGTGGAACTATGGCTACACCTTC
CDR3aa: CASSQRKAGGWNYGYTF

v_gene: TRBV28
abundance: NA
j_gene: TRBJ2-1
d_gene: TRBD1
CDR3nt: TGTGCCAGCGGGCGTGACAGGGTGGCAGACAATGAGCAGTTCTTC
CDR3aa: CASGRDRVADNEQFF

v_gene: TRBV10-3
abundance: NA
j_gene: TRBJ2-7
d_gene: TRBD2
CDR3nt: TGTGCCATCAGTGTCAGGCTAGCGGGAGGCATAGACTTC
CDR3aa: CAISVRLAGGIDF

v_gene: TRBV7-9
abundance: NA
j_gene: TRBJ2-5
d_gene: NA
CDR3nt: TGTGCCAGCAGCTTTATGGGAGAGGAGACCCAGTACTTC
CDR3aa: CASSFMGEETQYF

v_gene: TRBV18
abundance: NA
j_gene: TRBJ2-7
d_gene: NA
CDR3nt: TGTGCCAGCTCACCCACTACAAAAGGCGGGCAGTACTTC
CDR3aa: CASSPTTKGGQYF

v_gene: TRBV5-5
abundance: NA
j_gene: TRBJ1-2
d_gene: TRBD1
CDR3nt: TGTGCCAGCAGCAATCGACAGGGAGCAGACTATGGCTACACCTTC
CDR3aa: CASSNRQGADYGYTF

v_gene: TRBV5-1
abundance: NA
j_gene: TRBJ1-1
d_gene: TRBD1
CDR3nt: TGCGCCAGCAGCTTGGATAGGGACAGGGGTATGAACACTGAAGCTTTCTTT
CDR3aa: CASSLDRDRGMNTEAFF

v_gene: TRBV28
abundance: NA
j_gene: TRBJ1-1
d_gene: NA
CDR3nt: TGTGCCAGCAACAGAGGCAGGGGAGCTTTCTTT
CDR3aa: CASNRGRGAFF

v_gene: TRBV3-1/TRBV3-2
abundance: NA
j_gene: TRBJ2-7
d_gene: TRBD1
CDR3nt: TGTGCCAGCAGCCAAGGCTGGGACAGCTCCTACGAGCAGTACTTC
CDR3aa: CASSQGWDSSYEQYF

v_gene: TRBV5-4
abundance: NA
j_gene: TRBJ1-2
d_gene: TRBD1
CDR3nt: TGTGCCAGCAGCTTGGCCTTCGGACAGGGGGCGGTCAGCGGCTACACCTTC
CDR3aa: CASSLAFGQGAVSGYTF

v_gene: TRBV29-1
abundance: NA
j_gene: TRBJ2-7
d_gene: NA
CDR3nt: TGCAGCGTTGTCTCGGTTTACGAGCAGTACTTC
CDR3aa: CSVVSVYEQYF